The source of this T cell receptor beta chain is a study of T cell changes during pregnancy in multiple sclerosis. TCRdb keeps only in-frame clones here, not all; method: immunoSEQ multiplex PCR. This sample has some 80,000 clones, with about 94% found just once. The origin of this receptor is a female donor with multiple sclerosis, enrolled in a pregnancy study. The sample consisted of CD4+ T cells from peripheral blood mononuclear cells, taken after pregnancy.

The CDR3 coding sequence is TGCGCCAGCAGCTTGCGGTTTAGCGGAGCTGGGGCCAACGTCCTGACTTTC. Translating gives CASSLRFSGAGANVLTF. The J gene is TRBJ2-6, the V gene TRBV5-1, with D perhaps matching TRBD2 (6 bases). The CDR3 runs 17 residues. Trimming shortened V by 1 base and J by 2 bases, and 13 bases separated the two germline ends. CDR1 is SGHRS and CDR2 is YFSETQ in the germline V gene.